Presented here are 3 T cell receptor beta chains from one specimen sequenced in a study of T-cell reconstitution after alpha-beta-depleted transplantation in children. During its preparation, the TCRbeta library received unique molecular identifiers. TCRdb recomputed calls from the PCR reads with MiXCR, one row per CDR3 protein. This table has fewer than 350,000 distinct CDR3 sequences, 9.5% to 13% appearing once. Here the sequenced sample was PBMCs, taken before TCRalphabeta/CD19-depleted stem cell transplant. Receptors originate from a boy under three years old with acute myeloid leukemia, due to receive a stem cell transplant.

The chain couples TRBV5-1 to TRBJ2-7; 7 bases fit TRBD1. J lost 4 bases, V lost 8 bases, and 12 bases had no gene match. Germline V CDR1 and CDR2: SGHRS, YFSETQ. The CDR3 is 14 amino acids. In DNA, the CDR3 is TGCGCCAGTAGCACACCGGGACAGATATACGAGCAGTACTTC. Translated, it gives CASSTPGQIYEQYF.

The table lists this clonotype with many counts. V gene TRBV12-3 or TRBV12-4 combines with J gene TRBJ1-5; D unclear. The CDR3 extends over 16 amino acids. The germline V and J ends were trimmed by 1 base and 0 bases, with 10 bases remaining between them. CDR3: CASSLERSYSNQPQHF. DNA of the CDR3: TGTGCCAGCAGTTTAGAACGGAGCTATAGCAATCAGCCCCAGCATTTT.

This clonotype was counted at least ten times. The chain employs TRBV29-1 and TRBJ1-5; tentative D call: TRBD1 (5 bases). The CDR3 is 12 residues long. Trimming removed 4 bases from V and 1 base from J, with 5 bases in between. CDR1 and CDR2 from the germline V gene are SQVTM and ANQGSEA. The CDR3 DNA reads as TGCAGCGTTGGACAGAGCAATCAGCCCCAGCATTTT. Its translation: CSVGQSNQPQHF.